These 17 T cell receptor beta chains were all obtained from the same sample, sequenced in a study of regulatory T cells in long-lasting Graves disease. With iRepertoire HTBI primers and Arm-PCR of CDR3 regions, TCR beta libraries were built. TCRdb redid the calling of the multiplex PCR reads with MiXCR, one entry per CDR3 protein. In the table there are under 450,000 distinct CDR3 sequences, 15% to 20% of which are singletons. Time point denoted: newly diagnosed GD, antithyroid drugs for less than 3 months. PBMCs were the source of the RNA used for TCR sequencing. These data are also associated with another study on T cells in Graves' hyperthyroidism and ophthalmopathy.

The sequencing here drew on peripheral blood mononuclear cells (PBMCs), taken at new diagnosis, from a patient treated with antithyroid drugs. All receptors come from a woman under 30 with Graves disease.

In its sample, this clonotype was seen many times. The V and J genes are TRBV10-3 and TRBJ2-5, with 13 bases fitting TRBD2. The CDR3 sequence is 16 residues long. Unmatched junction bases numbered 6, after V lost 3 bases and J lost 5 bases. The germline V gene has CDR1 ENHRY and CDR2 SYGVKD. CDR3 residues: CAISDSGLAGVETQYF. As DNA, the CDR3 is TGTGCCATCAGTGACTCCGGACTAGCGGGAGTGGAGACCCAGTACTTC.

There are a few counts of this clonotype. This sequence may be a read error, since a much larger clone differs from it by one base. It is likely a read error, because the conserved phenylalanine at the end of the CDR3 is missing. The chain combines TRBV3-1 with TRBJ1-1; TRBD1 agrees at 7 bases. V lost 4 bases and J lost 6; bases outside the gene matches: 14. The CDR3 has 16 amino acids. Germline V lookup: CDR1 LGHDT, CDR2 YNNKEL (reference sequence). In nucleotides, the CDR3 is TGTGCCAGCAGCCCTGGGGGAGGGGGCAAGTATGCTGAAGCTTTCTCT. Its protein is CASSPGGGGKYAEAFS.

In its sample, this clonotype was seen a few times. This sequence joins TRBV4-1 and TRBJ1-2, with 8 bases fitting TRBD1. Germline V gives CDR1 MGHRA, CDR2 YSYEKL. The V and J ends lost 3 bases and 0 bases, in that order; junction bases with no gene match: 9. This CDR3 is built from 17 residues. CDR3 nucleotide sequence: TGCGCCAGCAGCCAGATCAGGGGGCTCTTCGCTAACTATGGCTACACCTTC. Translating gives CASSQIRGLFANYGYTF.

This clonotype is a singleton in its sample. This chain links TRBV9 with TRBJ2-7, with D possibly called TRBD1 or TRBD2 (6 bases each). The V gene lost 3 bases and the J gene lost 6 bases, with 13 bases spanning the gap. From germline, CDR1 is SGDLS and CDR2 YYNGEE. The length of the CDR3 is 13 residues. The CDR3 DNA is TGTGCCAGCAGCGCCCCGGGGGCCGGCGAGCAGTACTTC. It is translated as CASSAPGAGEQYF.

This clonotype was recorded at least ten times. The chain combines TRBV7-2 with TRBJ1-6; 11 positions match TRBD1. The CDR3 runs to 16 residues. CDR1 and CDR2 from the germline V gene are SGHTA and FQGNSA. Trimming cost V 5 bases and J 7 bases; bases outside gene matches: 7. The CDR3 loop is CASSPDRGLGNSPLHF. CDR3 in DNA: TGTGCCAGCAGCCCGGACAGGGGGCTAGGCAATTCACCCCTCCACTTT.

This clonotype was observed many times. The chain recombines TRBV12-3 or TRBV12-4 with TRBJ1-5; D may be TRBD1 (5 bases). CDR3 length: 17 amino acids. Trimming stripped 6 bases from V and 0 bases from J, with 18 bases between. In nucleotides, the CDR3 is TGTGCCAGCAGGTCGGGCGGGGGAAAATATAGCAATCAGCCCCAGCATTTT. Protein sequence: CASRSGGGKYSNQPQHF.

The V and J genes are TRBV24-1 and TRBJ1-2; no reliable D call. Germline loops: CDR1 KGHDR, CDR2 SFDVKD. This CDR3 spans 13 amino acids. Trimming took 4 bases from V and 3 from J, leaving 8 bases between them. The CDR3 bases are TGTGCCACCAGTGAACCCGGGGACTATGGCTACACCTTC. This sequence encodes CATSEPGDYGYTF.

This clonotype was seen repeatedly, ten times or more. The rearrangement links TRBV6-1 to TRBJ2-3; 7 nucleotides match TRBD1. Trimming cost V 6 bases and J 2 bases; bases outside gene matches: 5. CDR1 is MNHNS and CDR2 is SASEGT in the germline V gene. This CDR3 contains 14 residues. CDR3 residues: CASRPGQLTDTQYF. The CDR3 DNA reads as TGTGCCAGCAGGCCGGGACAGCTCACAGATACGCAGTATTTT.

This clonotype was picked up many times. The chain uses TRBV6-1 and TRBJ1-2; D not certain. Looked up from germline, CDR1 is MNHNS and CDR2 is SASEGT. V lost 0 bases and J lost 4, with 9 bases in between. This CDR3 is 14 amino acids long. The CDR3 sequence is CASSEAPIPYGYTF. The CDR3 DNA reads as TGTGCCAGCAGTGAAGCGCCCATCCCCTATGGCTACACCTTC.

This clonotype was observed at least ten times. The CDR3 loop reads CATGQGRHEQYF. Written as DNA, the CDR3 is TGTGCCACCGGGCAGGGGCGGCACGAGCAGTACTTC. The rearrangement joins TRBV3-1 to TRBJ2-7, with D maybe TRBD1 (6 bases). Trimming took off 10 bases at V and 5 bases at J, with 15 bases between the two ends. The germline gives CDR1 LGHDT, CDR2 YNNKEL (reference sequence). This CDR3 spans 12 amino acids.

Many counts were recorded for this clonotype. This rearrangement joins TRBV5-1 to TRBJ2-3; 9 nucleotides match TRBD2. Germline V gene lookup returns CDR1 SGHRS and CDR2 YFSETQ. V shed 4 bases, J shed 5 bases, and the junction held 11 bases outside the gene matches. CDR3 length equals 16 residues. The CDR3, as DNA: TGCGCCAGCAGCGCCTCCTTCGCGGGAGGGGGAGATACGCAGTATTTT. Its translation: CASSASFAGGGDTQYF.

This clonotype was observed a few times. The V call is TRBV5-4, the J call TRBJ2-2, with 7 bases that match TRBD2. The CDR3 has 14 amino acids. The germline gives CDR1 SGHNT, CDR2 YYREEE (reference sequence). V lost 4 bases to trimming and J lost 6 bases; unmatched junction nucleotides: 6. The CDR3, as DNA: TGTGCCAGCAGCGGACTAGTCGGGGCCGGGGAGCTGTTTTTT. Its protein is CASSGLVGAGELFF.

This clonotype was seen repeatedly, ten times or more. The chain joins TRBV12-3 or TRBV12-4 to TRBJ2-4; D ambiguous. V lost 5 bases and J lost 0, with 14 bases in between. CDR3 size: 16 residues. The CDR3 sequence is CASSPQEFIAKNIQYF. The CDR3 DNA follows: TGTGCCAGCAGTCCGCAGGAGTTTATAGCCAAAAACATTCAGTACTTC.

With regard to this clonotype: A much larger clone lies a single base off, so this may be a read error. This chain's CDR3 is CASSPGGGNYEQHF. DNA for the CDR3: TGCGCCAGCAGCCCTGGAGGGGGTAACTACGAGCAGCACTTC. The rearrangement uses TRBV5-1 and TRBJ2-7, with D tentatively TRBD1 or TRBD2 (6 bases each). The length of the CDR3 is 14 residues. Germline values: CDR1 SGHRS, CDR2 YFSETQ.

This clonotype was seen at least ten times. The rearrangement uses TRBV6-1 and TRBJ1-1; the D gene is possibly TRBD1 (6 bases). V was cut by 5 bases and J by 1 base, with 14 bases left in between. CDR3 length: 15 amino acids. The germline V gene encodes CDR1 MNHNS and CDR2 SASEGT. The CDR3 coding sequence is TGTGCCAGCAGTCTTCGGCAGGGGTCGAACACTGAAGCTTTCTTT. This codes for CASSLRQGSNTEAFF.

This clonotype came up many times. V is TRBV3-1 and J is TRBJ1-3; no reliable D call. V lost 1 base and J 0 bases, leaving 10 bases between the germline ends. The CDR3 runs to 16 residues. From germline, CDR1 is LGHDT and CDR2 YNNKEL (reference sequence). CDR3 region: CASSQGTRFSGNTIYF. CDR3 DNA: TGTGCCAGCAGCCAAGGGACCAGGTTCTCTGGAAACACCATATATTTT. The full variable domain, its missing parts supplied by reference TRBV3-1 and TRBJ1-3, is DTAVSQTPKYLVTQMGNDKSIKCEQNLGHDTMYWYKQDSKKFLKIMFSYNNKELIINETVPNRFSPKSPDKAHLNLHINSLELGDSAVYFCASSQGTRFSGNTIYFGEGSWLTVV.

There are a few counts of this clonotype. V usage is TRBV9 and J usage is TRBJ1-4, with 10 bases fitting TRBD1. Germline trimming cut 1 base from V and 5 bases from J; bases unmatched to any gene: 2. Germline loops: CDR1 SGDLS, CDR2 YYNGEE. The CDR3 spans 15 residues. The CDR3 spells CASSVRQGANEKLFF. DNA for the CDR3: TGTGCCAGCAGCGTAAGACAGGGGGCGAATGAAAAACTGTTTTTT.